Listed here are 14 T cell receptor beta chains from one sample, sequenced in a study of OX40 agonist ivuxolimab in advanced cancers. The assay was immunoSEQ multiplex PCR, and TCRdb's table has in-frame clones only and misses some. Of roughly 48,000 clones in the sample, approximately 85% are singletons; the top ten hold 1.5% to 2%. This sample comprised CD4+ or CD8+ T cells sorted from blood, obtained in a trial of the OX40 agonist ivuxolimab. Source of these receptors: an adult with an advanced solid tumor such as melanoma, head and neck, liver or kidney cancer.

This clone came up a few times. V gene TRBV9 combines with J gene TRBJ2-7, with D perhaps given as TRBD1 or TRBD2 (6 bases each). The CDR3 totals 17 residues. V shed 3 bases and J shed 1 base, with 20 bases lying between them. The germline gives CDR1 SGDLS, CDR2 YYNGEE. Here the CDR3 DNA reads TGTGCCAGCAGCGCCGTTTCCGGAAGGGGGGTTTCCTACGAGCAGTACTTC. Translating gives CASSAVSGRGVSYEQYF. Drawing the rest from reference TRBV9 and TRBJ2-7, the complete variable domain is DSGVTQTPKHLITATGQRVTLRCSPRSGDLSVYWYQQSLDQGLQFLIQYYNGEERAKGNILERFSAQQFPDLHSELNLSSLELGDSALYFCASSAVSGRGVSYEQYFGPGTRLTVT.

The rearrangement joins TRBV29-1 to TRBJ2-3; D unclear. The CDR3 sequence is 15 residues long. Germline V gives CDR1 SQVTM, CDR2 ANQGSEA. The germline V and J ends were trimmed by 4 bases and 0 bases, with 14 bases remaining between them. This CDR3 is CSVVDSDTSTDTQYF. CDR3 DNA sequence: TGCAGCGTTGTAGACTCTGACACTAGCACAGATACGCAGTATTTT.

V gene TRBV7-9 combines with J gene TRBJ1-4; 11 nucleotides align to TRBD1. Germline V gives CDR1 SEHNR, CDR2 FQNEAQ (reference sequence). With 5 bases clipped from V and 7 bases from J, the junction kept 3 bases outside the gene matches. This CDR3 contains 14 residues. CDR3 DNA sequence: TGTGCCAGCAGCCGGACAGGGGGCGGTGAAAAACTGTTTTTT. This encodes CASSRTGGGEKLFF.

CDR3 nucleotides: TGTGCCTGGGTCCAACCGGGACTAGCAGCAGAGACCCAGTACTTC. Translating gives CAWVQPGLAAETQYF. The rearrangement joins TRBV30 to TRBJ2-5; 9 bases align to TRBD2. Germline CDR1 is GTSNPN and CDR2 is SVGIG (reference sequence). The CDR3 covers 15 residues. Losses at the gene ends were 5 bases for V and 4 bases for J; bases not matched to a gene: 11.

The CDR3 sequence: CASSWDRGTEAFF. The CDR3 coding sequence is TGCGCCAGCAGCTGGGACCGGGGGACTGAAGCTTTCTTT. The chain has TRBV5-1 and TRBJ1-1, with TRBD1 as a possible D gene (5 bases). Trimming removed 3 bases at V and 5 bases at J, with 11 bases between. In germline, CDR1 is SGHRS, CDR2 YFSETQ. The CDR3 covers 13 residues.

V is TRBV2 and J is TRBJ1-4; 10 bases map to TRBD1. The V segment lost 6 bases and the J segment 8 bases; nucleotides outside the gene matches: 12. CDR3 size: 16 residues. The V gene's germline CDR1 is SNHLY and CDR2 FYNNEI. The CDR3 DNA reads TGTGCCAGCAGAACACCGGGACAGGGGATAGGAGAAAAACTGTTTTTT. Amino acid sequence: CASRTPGQGIGEKLFF.

V usage is TRBV15 and J usage is TRBJ1-2; 9 positions match TRBD1. The germline V gene encodes CDR1 LNHNV and CDR2 YYDKDF (reference sequence). V was pared by 5 bases and J by 6 bases, with 13 bases of the junction left unmatched. The CDR3 covers 16 residues. CDR3 sequence: CATSGGTGWPRDGYTF. The DNA for the CDR3 is TGTGCCACCAGCGGCGGGACAGGGTGGCCCAGGGATGGCTACACCTTC.

The chain couples TRBV6-6 to TRBJ2-3; possible D gene TRBD1, 6 bases. The CDR3 length is 14 residues. Germline-derived CDR1 and CDR2 are MNHNY and SVGAGI (reference sequence). V dropped 4 bases and J dropped 6 bases, with 14 bases sitting between them. The CDR3 is CASSWDIRRDTQYF. As DNA, the CDR3 is TGTGCCAGCAGTTGGGACATTCGCAGGGATACGCAGTATTTT.

The chain has TRBV19 and TRBJ2-3; 8 bases agree with TRBD1. This CDR3 comprises 15 residues. Unmatched junction bases numbered 8, after V lost 6 bases and J lost 3 bases. Germline V CDR1 and CDR2: LNHDA, SQIVND (reference sequence). CDR3 sequence (DNA): TGTGCCAGTAGGGGCTGGACAGGGAGGACAGATACGCAGTATTTT. This sequence encodes CASRGWTGRTDTQYF.

The chain uses TRBV4-1 and TRBJ1-1, with a tentative D call TRBD1 (5 bases). Deletions cut 4 bases from V and 2 bases from J, with 14 bases between. Germline CDR1 is MGHRA and CDR2 is YSYEKL. The CDR3 covers 15 residues. The CDR3: CASSPPGPLNTEAFF. The CDR3 bases are TGCGCCAGCAGCCCTCCGGGACCCCTAAACACTGAAGCTTTCTTT.

This chain uses TRBV10-3 with TRBJ2-5, with 7 bases lining up with TRBD1. This CDR3 spans 17 amino acids. Germline values: CDR1 ENHRY, CDR2 SYGVKD. V shed 5 bases and J 1 base; nucleotides not matched to a gene: 13. In DNA, the CDR3 is TGTGCCATCAGTTTCGGCAGGGGGAGACGGGGCCAAGAGACCCAGTACTTC. It translates to CAISFGRGRRGQETQYF.

This chain uses TRBV7-2 with TRBJ2-7; D unresolved. The CDR3 consists of 14 residues. The V end lost 1 base, the J end lost 3 bases, and 10 bases lay between the germline ends. Germline CDR1 is SGHTA and CDR2 is FQGNSA. CDR3 in amino acids: CASSLGIAGYEQYF. The DNA for the CDR3 is TGTGCCAGCAGCTTAGGTATAGCAGGCTACGAGCAGTACTTC.

The chain is built from TRBV10-3 and TRBJ1-4, with 7 bases that match TRBD1. From germline, CDR1 is ENHRY and CDR2 SYGVKD. This CDR3 has 14 amino acids. V gave up 5 bases and J gave up 8 bases; unmatched junction bases: 8. The CDR3 here is CAISKGQKGEKLFF. CDR3 nucleotide sequence: TGTGCCATCAGTAAGGGACAGAAAGGGGAAAAACTGTTTTTT.

This chain connects TRBV5-6 to TRBJ2-1, with D possibly being TRBD2 (8 bases). The CDR3 contains 14 residues. Deletions cut 4 bases from V and 8 bases from J, with 16 bases between. Looked up from germline, CDR1 is SGHDT and CDR2 is YYEEEE. Written as DNA, the CDR3 is TGTGCCAGCAGCCCCACGGGAGGGGGCTATGAGCAGTTCTTC. The encoded protein is CASSPTGGGYEQFF.